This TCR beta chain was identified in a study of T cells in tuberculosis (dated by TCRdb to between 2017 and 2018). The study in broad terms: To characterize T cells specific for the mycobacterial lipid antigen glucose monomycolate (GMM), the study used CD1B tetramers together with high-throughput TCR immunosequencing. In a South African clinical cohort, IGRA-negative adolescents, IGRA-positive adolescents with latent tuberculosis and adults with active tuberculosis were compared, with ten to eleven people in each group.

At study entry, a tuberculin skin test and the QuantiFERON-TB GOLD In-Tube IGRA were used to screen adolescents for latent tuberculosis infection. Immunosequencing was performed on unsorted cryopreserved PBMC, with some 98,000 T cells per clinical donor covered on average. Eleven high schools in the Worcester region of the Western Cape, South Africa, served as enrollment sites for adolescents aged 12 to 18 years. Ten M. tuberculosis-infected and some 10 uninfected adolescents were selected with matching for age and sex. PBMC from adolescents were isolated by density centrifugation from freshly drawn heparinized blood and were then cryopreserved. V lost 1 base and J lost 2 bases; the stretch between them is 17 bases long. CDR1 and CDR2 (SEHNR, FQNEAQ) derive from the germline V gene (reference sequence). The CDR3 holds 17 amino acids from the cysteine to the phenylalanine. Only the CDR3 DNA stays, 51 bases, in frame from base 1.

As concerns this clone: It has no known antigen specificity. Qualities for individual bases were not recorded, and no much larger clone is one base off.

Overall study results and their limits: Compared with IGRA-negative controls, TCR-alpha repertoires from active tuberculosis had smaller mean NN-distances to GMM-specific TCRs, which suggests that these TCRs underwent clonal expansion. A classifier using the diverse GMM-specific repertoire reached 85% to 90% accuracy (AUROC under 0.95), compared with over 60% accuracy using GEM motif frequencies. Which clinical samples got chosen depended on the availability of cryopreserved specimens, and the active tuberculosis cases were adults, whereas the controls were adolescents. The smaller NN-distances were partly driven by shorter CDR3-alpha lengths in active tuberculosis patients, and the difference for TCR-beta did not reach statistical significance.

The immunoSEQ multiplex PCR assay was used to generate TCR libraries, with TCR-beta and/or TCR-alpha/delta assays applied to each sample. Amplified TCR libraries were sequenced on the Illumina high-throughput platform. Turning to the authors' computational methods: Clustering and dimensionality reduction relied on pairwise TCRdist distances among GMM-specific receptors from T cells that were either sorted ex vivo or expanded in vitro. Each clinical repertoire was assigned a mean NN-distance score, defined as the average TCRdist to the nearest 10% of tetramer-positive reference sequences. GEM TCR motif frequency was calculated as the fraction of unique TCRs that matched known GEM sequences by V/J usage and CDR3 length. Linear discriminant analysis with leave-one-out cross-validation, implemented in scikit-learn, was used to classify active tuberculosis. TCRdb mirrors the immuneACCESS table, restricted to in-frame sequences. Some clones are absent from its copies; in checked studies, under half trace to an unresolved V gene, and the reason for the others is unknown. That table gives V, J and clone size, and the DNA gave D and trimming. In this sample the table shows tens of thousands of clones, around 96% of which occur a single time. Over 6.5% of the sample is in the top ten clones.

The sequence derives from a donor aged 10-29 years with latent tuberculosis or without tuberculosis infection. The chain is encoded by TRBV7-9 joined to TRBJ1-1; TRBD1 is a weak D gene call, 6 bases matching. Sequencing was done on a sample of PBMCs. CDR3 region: CASSLVHLRQDNTEAFF. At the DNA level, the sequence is TGTGCCAGCAGCTTAGTCCATCTGAGACAGGATAACACTGAAGCTTTCTTT.